The 3 T cell receptor beta chains given below trace back to one sample, sequenced in a study of T-cell reconstitution after alpha-beta-depleted transplantation in children. TCRbeta library preparation incorporated unique molecular identifiers. In TCRdb, the PCR reads were re-called with MiXCR into one record per CDR3 protein. The table shows nearly 200,000 distinct CDR3 sequences, with 5% to 7.5% occurring only once. Sample: PBMCs, taken before TCRalphabeta/CD19-depleted stem cell transplant. The receptors stem from a girl less than two years old with combined immunodeficiency, due to receive a stem cell transplant.

This clonotype was seen at least ten times. The chain is built from TRBV2 and TRBJ2-7; D gene uncertain. The CDR3 spans 12 residues. Germline-derived CDR1 and CDR2 are SNHLY and FYNNEI. The V gene lost 7 bases and the J gene lost 0 bases, with 7 bases spanning the gap. CDR3 amino acids: CASTRISYEQYF. The CDR3, as DNA: TGTGCCAGCACCCGCATCTCCTACGAGCAGTACTTC.

There are many counts of this clonotype. The rearrangement uses TRBV6-2 or TRBV6-3 and TRBJ2-3, with TRBD2 as a possible D gene (5 bases). Germline V CDR1 and CDR2: MNHEY, SVGEGT. The V end lost 6 bases, the J end lost 0 bases, and 16 bases lay between the germline ends. The CDR3 runs to 16 residues. The CDR3 is CASRHASWTSTDTQYF. In nucleotides, the CDR3 is TGTGCCAGCAGGCACGCCAGCTGGACTAGCACAGATACGCAGTATTTT.

This clonotype has a count of ten or more. The chain carries TRBV3-1 and TRBJ2-5; no reliable D call. Trimming shortened V by 0 bases and J by 4 bases, and 12 bases separated the two germline ends. This CDR3 contains 15 residues. Germline V gene data show CDR1 as LGHDT and CDR2 as YNNKEL (reference sequence). CDR3 sequence (DNA): TGTGCCAGCAGCCAAGATAGGTTGGCGAGAGAGACCCAGTACTTC. Translating it yields CASSQDRLARETQYF.